The T cell receptor (beta chain) described here comes from a study of regulatory dendritic cells for organ transplantation. As for the study in general: Regulatory dendritic cells were monocyte-derived, receiving vitamin D3 on days 0 and 4 and IL-10 on day 4.

Produced via immunoSEQ multiplex PCR; TCRdb's table is partial and in-frame only. Among tens of thousands of clones listed, 65% to 90% were seen once. CDR3 length: 14 amino acids. The V gene's germline CDR1 is PRHDT and CDR2 FYEKMQ (reference sequence). Trimming cost V 2 bases and J 2 bases; bases outside gene matches: 3. Sorted subsets were CFSE-labeled and cultured about 5 days with allogeneic dendritic cells. Naive CD45RA+ and memory CD45RO+ CD4+ or CD8+ T cells were FACS-sorted. As to this clone: Antigen specificity is unknown.

Study results and limitations: Naive T cells showed high diversity, memory cells less, memory CD8+ least.

The sample comprised naive CD4+ T cells from blood cultured with dendritic cells. Subset given: CD45RA+ naive T cells. This chain links TRBV13 with TRBJ2-7, with TRBD1 identical over 7 bases. The TCR originated in a human donor in good health. The CDR3 loop is CASSLSQGAYEQYF. CDR3 nucleotide sequence: TGTGCCAGCAGCTTATCCCAGGGGGCCTACGAGCAGTACTTC. Using reference TRBV13 and TRBJ2-7 for the parts outside the CDR3, the full variable domain is AAGVIQSPRHLIKEKRETATLKCYPIPRHDTVYWYQQGPGQDPQFLISFYEKMQSDKGSIPDRFSAQQFSDYHSELNMSSLELGDSALYFCASSLSQGAYEQYFGPGTRLTVT.